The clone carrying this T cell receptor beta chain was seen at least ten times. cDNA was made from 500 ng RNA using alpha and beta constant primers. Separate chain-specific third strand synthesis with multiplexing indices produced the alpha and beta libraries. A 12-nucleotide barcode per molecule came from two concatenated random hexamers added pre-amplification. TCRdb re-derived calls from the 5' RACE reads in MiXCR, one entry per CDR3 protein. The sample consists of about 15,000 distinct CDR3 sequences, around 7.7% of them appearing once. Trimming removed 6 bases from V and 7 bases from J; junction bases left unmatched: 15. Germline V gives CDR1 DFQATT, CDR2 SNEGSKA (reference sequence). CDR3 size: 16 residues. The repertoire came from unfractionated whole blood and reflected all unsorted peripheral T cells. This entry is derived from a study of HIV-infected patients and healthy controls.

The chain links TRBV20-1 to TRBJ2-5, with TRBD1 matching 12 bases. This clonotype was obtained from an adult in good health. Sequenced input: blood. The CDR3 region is CSALPSGTGGGWTQYF. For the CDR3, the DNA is TGCAGTGCACTACCATCCGGGACAGGGGGCGGTTGGACCCAGTACTTC.